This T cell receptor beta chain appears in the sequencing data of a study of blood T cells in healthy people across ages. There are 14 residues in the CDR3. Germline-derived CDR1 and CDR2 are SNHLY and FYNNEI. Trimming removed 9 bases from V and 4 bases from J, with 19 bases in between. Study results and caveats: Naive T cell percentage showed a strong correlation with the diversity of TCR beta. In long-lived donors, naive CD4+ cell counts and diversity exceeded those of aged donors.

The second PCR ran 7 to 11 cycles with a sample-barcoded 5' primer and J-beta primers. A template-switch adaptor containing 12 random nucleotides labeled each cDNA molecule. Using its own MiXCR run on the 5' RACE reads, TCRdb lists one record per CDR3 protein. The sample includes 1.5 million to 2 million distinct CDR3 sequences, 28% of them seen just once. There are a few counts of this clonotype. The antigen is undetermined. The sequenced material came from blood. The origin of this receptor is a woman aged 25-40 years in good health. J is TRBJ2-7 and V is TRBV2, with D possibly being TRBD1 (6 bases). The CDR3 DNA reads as TGTGCCAGTACCTTCCAGGGGACCCAGTACGAGCAGTACTTC. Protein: CASTFQGTQYEQYF. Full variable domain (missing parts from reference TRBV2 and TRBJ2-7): EPEVTQTPSHQVTQMGQEVILRCVPISNHLYFYWYRQILGQKVEFLVSFYNNEISEKSEIFDDQFSVERPDGSNFTLKIRSTKLEDSAMYFCASTFQGTQYEQYFGPGTRLTVT.